These 24 T cell receptor beta chains originate from one sample sequenced in a study of beta chain features in type 1 diabetes. Findings and limits, study-wide: Within each of all four CD4+ subsets, Type 1 diabetes patients had TCRB CDR3s that were moderately but significantly shorter.

cDNA synthesis used the whole RNA isolate, giving expressed TCRB sequences. Profiling relied on immunoSEQ multiplex PCR, and the TCRdb table lists in-frame clones only, not all of them. Of approximately 250,000 clones detected, under 20% appear once; the ten largest clones hold approximately 0.087%. Their antigens are not known. The sample taken for sequencing was naive CD4+ T cells from blood. The receptors stem from a man aged 25 to 45 with type 1 diabetes.

The rearrangement joins TRBV27 to TRBJ2-3; D is perhaps TRBD1 (5 bases). The CDR3 loop spans 16 amino acids. Germline lookup yields CDR1 MNHEY and CDR2 SMNVEV (reference sequence). V lost 5 bases and J lost 3, with 18 bases in between. CDR3 residues: CASSHRPAASTDTQYF. In DNA, the CDR3 is TGTGCCAGCAGTCACAGGCCGGCGGCTAGTACAGATACGCAGTATTTT.

As concerns this clone: Other nucleotide sequences from this sample produce the same CDR3. This CDR3 reads CSLTGAGWDTQYF. CDR3 coding DNA: TGCAGCCTGACAGGGGCTGGGTGGGATACGCAGTATTTT. The gene calls are TRBV29-1 and TRBJ2-3, with 8 positions matching TRBD1. The CDR3 sequence is 13 residues long. Germline CDR1 is SQVTM and CDR2 is ANQGSEA. The V gene end was trimmed by 8 bases and the J gene end by 6 bases; junction bases not matched to a gene: 10.

The V gene is TRBV19, the J gene TRBJ2-5; 10 bases align to TRBD1. This CDR3 contains 13 residues. Germline V gene sequence: CDR1 LNHDA, CDR2 SQIVND (reference sequence). Trimming took 10 bases from V and 2 from J; bases not matched to a gene: 4. The CDR3: CATTGQGQETQYF. The DNA for the CDR3 is TGTGCCACAACGGGACAGGGGCAAGAGACCCAGTACTTC. Full variable domain (rest looked up from reference TRBV19 and TRBJ2-5): DGGITQSPKYLFRKEGQNVTLSCEQNLNHDAMYWYRQDPGQGLRLIYYSQIVNDFQKGDIAEGYSVSREKKESFPLTVTSAQKNPTAFYLCATTGQGQETQYFGPGTRLLVL.

The CDR3 reads CASSPRLAGAGETQYF. In DNA, the CDR3 is TGTGCCAGCTCACCACGTCTAGCGGGAGCGGGAGAGACCCAGTACTTC. The chain joins TRBV18 to TRBJ2-5, with 10 bases that match TRBD2. The trim removed 1 base at V and 4 bases at J, leaving 6 bases unmatched. The CDR3 loop spans 16 amino acids. CDR1 is KGHSH and CDR2 is LQKENI in the germline V gene.

V gene TRBV6-5 combines with J gene TRBJ1-5, with D unclear. The germline V gene encodes CDR1 MNHEY and CDR2 SVGAGI. V was cut by 5 bases and J by 5 bases, with 16 bases left in between. The CDR3 spans 15 residues. CDR3 residues: CASSPQTLVDQPQHF. The CDR3 bases are TGTGCCAGCAGTCCTCAGACCCTGGTAGATCAGCCCCAGCATTTT.

This clone has a handful of counts. CDR3 nucleotides: TGCGCCAGCAGCTTGTCCCCTTCAAACACAGATACGCAGTATTTT. Protein product: CASSLSPSNTDTQYF. This chain uses TRBV5-1 with TRBJ2-3, with D unresolved. The CDR3 consists of 15 residues. From germline, CDR1 is SGHRS and CDR2 YFSETQ. The germline V and J ends were trimmed by 1 base and 2 bases, with 11 bases remaining between them.

This clone was seen only a few times. The V and J genes are TRBV25-1 and TRBJ2-5, with 7 bases lining up with TRBD2. Per germline, CDR1 MGHDK and CDR2 SYGVNS. The CDR3 covers 13 residues. The V gene end was trimmed by 3 bases and the J gene end by 7 bases; junction bases not matched to a gene: 5. The CDR3 nucleotides are TGTGCCAGCAGTGACAGACTAGCAGGGACCCAGTACTTC. Its protein product is CASSDRLAGTQYF.

This clone was found a few times. This CDR3 is CASTLWGKNTEAFF. The CDR3 DNA is TGTGCCAGCACCTTGTGGGGAAAGAACACTGAAGCTTTCTTT. The chain couples TRBV27 to TRBJ1-1; the D is unclear. Germline CDR1 MNHEY, CDR2 SMNVEV (reference sequence). The CDR3 is 14 amino acids. The ends were cut back, 7 bases at V and 1 base at J, with 13 bases in the middle.

This clone has more than one count but fewer than ten. This chain joins TRBV23-1 and TRBJ2-1; D may be TRBD1 (6 bases). TRBV23-1 is known as an ORF, though its function is uncertain. This CDR3 is 13 amino acids long. Trimming stripped 11 bases from V and 8 bases from J, with 19 bases between. This CDR3 reads CAVPSQGFHEQFF. The CDR3 DNA sequence: TGCGCCGTACCGTCACAGGGATTCCATGAGCAGTTCTTC.

This chain links TRBV5-1 with TRBJ1-5; D perhaps matches TRBD1 (6 bases). Per germline, CDR1 SGHRS and CDR2 YFSETQ. There are 14 residues in the CDR3. The V and J ends lost 4 bases and 9 bases respectively, with 17 bases between them. The DNA for the CDR3 is TGCGCCAGCAGCCCACAGGGAACTCAAGGGCCCCAGCATTTT. As protein: CASSPQGTQGPQHF.

The J gene is TRBJ2-5, the V gene TRBV18; D unclear. This CDR3 has 13 residues. V lost 1 base and J lost 5, with 8 bases in between. Germline CDR1 and CDR2: KGHSH and LQKENI. The CDR3 nucleotides are TGTGCCAGCTCACCACGTGCCGGGGAGACCCAGTACTTC. It specifies CASSPRAGETQYF.

This clone was seen a handful of times. The chain carries TRBV29-1 and TRBJ2-2, with 14 positions matching TRBD2. V lost 6 bases and J lost 5; bases outside the gene matches: 5. This CDR3 is 15 amino acids long. Germline V gene sequence: CDR1 SQVTM, CDR2 ANQGSEA. CDR3 loop: CSVGTSGSSTGELFF. In DNA form, the CDR3 reads TGCAGCGTCGGGACTAGCGGGAGCTCGACCGGGGAGCTGTTTTTT.

The chain joins TRBV29-1 to TRBJ2-3, with a tentative D call TRBD2 (6 bases). In germline, CDR1 is SQVTM, CDR2 ANQGSEA. V was cut by 3 bases and J by 1 base, with 11 bases left in between. The CDR3 is 14 amino acids. Here the CDR3 reads CSVEAGTRTDTQYF. For the CDR3, the DNA is TGCAGCGTTGAGGCGGGGACGCGCACAGATACGCAGTATTTT.

This rearrangement joins TRBV6-6 to TRBJ2-1; 8 nucleotides match TRBD1. This CDR3 has 15 residues. The trim removed 7 bases at V and 0 bases at J, leaving 5 bases unmatched. Germline CDR1 and CDR2: MNHNY and SVGAGI (reference sequence). The CDR3 DNA follows: TGTGCCAGCACTCCTGACAGGGGCTCCTACAATGAGCAGTTCTTC. Amino acid sequence: CASTPDRGSYNEQFF.

Concerning this clone itself: Other DNA sequences from this sample encode an identical CDR3 as well. This chain joins TRBV28 and TRBJ2-5; D not resolved. The V and J ends lost 5 bases and 2 bases respectively, with 0 bases between them. This CDR3 has 10 residues. Per germline, CDR1 MDHEN and CDR2 SYDVKM. The CDR3 nucleotides read TGTGCCAGCAGTCAAGAGACCCAGTACTTC. Residues: CASSQETQYF.

The V call is TRBV5-6, the J call TRBJ2-1, with D maybe TRBD1 (5 bases). Trimming stripped 0 bases from V and 14 bases from J, with 15 bases between. The CDR3 extends over 13 amino acids. Germline-derived CDR1 and CDR2 are SGHDT and YYEEEE. CDR3 loop: CASSLGTKGVEFF. For the CDR3, the DNA is TGTGCCAGCAGCTTGGGTACTAAAGGGGTGGAGTTCTTC.

This clone turned up a few times. CDR3 sequence (DNA): TGTGCCAGCAGTTACCGTCTAGCGGGAGGGTCCTACGAGCAGTACTTC. Amino acid sequence: CASSYRLAGGSYEQYF. The V and J genes are TRBV6-5 and TRBJ2-7; 12 bases line up with TRBD2. J was trimmed by 1 base and V by 2 bases; bases with no gene match: 3. This CDR3 comprises 16 residues. Looked up from germline, CDR1 is MNHEY and CDR2 is SVGAGI.

This clone was seen more than once but under ten times. At one boundary the junction diverges from the germline segment, which might be a read error. DNA of the CDR3: TGTGCCTGGAGTGTGGGGACTAACTACCAAGAGGCCCAGTACTTC. Translating it yields CAWSVGTNYQEAQYF. J is TRBJ2-5 and V is TRBV30; TRBD2 matches at 7 bases. The CDR3 covers 15 residues. From germline, CDR1 is GTSNPN and CDR2 SVGIG (reference sequence).

CDR3: CASSLGQLNTEAFF. The CDR3 region has the DNA TGTGCCAGCAGCTTGGGACAGCTGAACACTGAAGCTTTCTTT. The chain couples TRBV7-9 to TRBJ1-1; 7 positions match TRBD1. With 3 bases clipped from V and 0 bases from J, the junction kept 1 base outside the gene matches. Per germline, CDR1 SEHNR and CDR2 FQNEAQ (reference sequence). The CDR3 totals 14 residues.

This clone turned up a few times. The chain carries TRBV29-1 and TRBJ2-7; 10 nucleotides agree with TRBD1. The junction had 6 bases not matched to a gene; V was cut back by 5 bases and J by 2 bases. The CDR3 is 14 amino acids. Looked up from germline, CDR1 is SQVTM and CDR2 is ANQGSEA. The CDR3 loop reads CSVLRDRGPYEQYF. The CDR3 bases are TGCAGCGTTCTGAGGGACAGGGGTCCCTACGAGCAGTACTTC.

This sequence joins TRBV25-1 and TRBJ2-4; D unresolved. V was trimmed by 2 bases and J by 0 bases, leaving 8 bases between them. The CDR3 has 15 residues. Germline CDR1 and CDR2: MGHDK and SYGVNS. CDR3 loop: CASSEGPRAKNIQYF. CDR3 in DNA: TGTGCCAGCAGTGAAGGGCCGAGAGCCAAAAACATTCAGTACTTC.

In this sample, this clone turned up a few times. This chain links TRBV29-1 with TRBJ2-4; D gene unclear. V shed 7 bases and J shed 6 bases, with 13 bases lying between them. Germline V gives CDR1 SQVTM, CDR2 ANQGSEA. The CDR3 is 12 amino acids. In nucleotides, the CDR3 is TGCAGCGCCCAGGATCGGCCAAACATTCAGTACTTC. Its translation: CSAQDRPNIQYF.

The rearrangement uses TRBV9 and TRBJ1-2; D is unresolved. The CDR3 length is 14 residues. V lost 3 bases and J lost 2, with 11 bases in between. Looked up from germline, CDR1 is SGDLS and CDR2 is YYNGEE. The CDR3 loop is CASSEAATNYGYTF. Written as DNA, the CDR3 is TGTGCCAGCAGCGAGGCAGCAACAAACTATGGCTACACCTTC.

The CDR3 loop is CASSYSWTANTEAFF. The DNA for the CDR3 is TGTGCCAGCAGTTACTCCTGGACGGCGAACACTGAAGCTTTCTTT. The gene calls are TRBV6-5 and TRBJ1-1; D unclear. The CDR3 is 15 residues long. The germline gives CDR1 MNHEY, CDR2 SVGAGI. V dropped 0 bases and J dropped 1 base, with 9 bases sitting between them.